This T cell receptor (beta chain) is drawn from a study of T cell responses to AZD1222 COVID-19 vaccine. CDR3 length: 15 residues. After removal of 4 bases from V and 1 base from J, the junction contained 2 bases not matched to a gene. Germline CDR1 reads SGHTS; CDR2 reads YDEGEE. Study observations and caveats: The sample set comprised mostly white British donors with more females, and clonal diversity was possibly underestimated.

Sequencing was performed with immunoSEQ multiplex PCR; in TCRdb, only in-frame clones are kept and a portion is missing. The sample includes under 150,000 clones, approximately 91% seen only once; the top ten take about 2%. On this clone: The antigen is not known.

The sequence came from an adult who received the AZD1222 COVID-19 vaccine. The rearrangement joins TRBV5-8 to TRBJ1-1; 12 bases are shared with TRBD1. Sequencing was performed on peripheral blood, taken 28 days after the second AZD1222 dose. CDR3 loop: CASSEGQGANTEAFF. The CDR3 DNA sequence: TGTGCCAGCAGCGAGGGACAGGGGGCGAACACTGAAGCTTTCTTT.